This T cell receptor (beta chain) comes out of a study of blood T cells in healthy people across ages. On the study more broadly: T cells yielded about one barcoded beta molecule per two cells through template switching.

A second PCR, run for roughly 6 to 11 cycles, used a sample-barcoded 5' primer plus a J-beta primer mix. CDR3-containing paired-end reads numbered at least 2.5 million in each sample. TCRdb re-analysed the 5' RACE reads in MiXCR, keeping a single row per CDR3 protein. This table holds about 1,500,000 distinct CDR3 sequences, roughly 30% found once. Germline CDR1 and CDR2: MNHNY and SVGAGI (reference sequence). The CDR3 has 15 residues. Trimming at V came to 6 bases and at J to 12 bases, leaving 11 bases not matched to a gene. Every donor contributed roughly 10 milliliters of peripheral blood by blood draw. Samples had at least 7 million PBMCs isolated from them.

This sequence joins TRBV6-6 and TRBJ2-7; 16 bases line up with TRBD2. The source of this sequence is a woman aged 25 to 39 in good health. Sequencing was carried out using blood. CDR3 in DNA: TGTGCCAGCAGCGGGACTAGCGGGGGGGCGAAAGTGCCGTACTTC. Protein product: CASSGTSGGAKVPYF.